These T cell receptor beta chains were read from a single sample in a study of blood T cell repertoires in COVID-19. The assay was immunoSEQ multiplex PCR, and TCRdb's table has in-frame clones only and misses some. The sample lists some 250,000 clones; approximately 83% were seen once. Specimen: PBMCs or T cells enriched from blood (not recorded which). The receptors were gathered from a woman aged 45-65 years who had recovered from COVID-19. Both conserved end residues are part of each CDR3. D genes are given only for firm matches. Clone size, where shown, is once, few, many, or a class for clones that have expanded.

J gene	clone size	D gene	V gene	CDR3 DNA	CDR3 protein
TRBJ1-1	.	.	TRBV19	TGTGCCAGTAGTATAGAGCAGGGATTGAACACTGAAGCTTTCTTT	CASSIEQGLNTEAFF
TRBJ2-3	.	TRBD2	TRBV30	TGTGCCTGGGGACTAGCGGGAGTAAATACGCAGTATTTT	CAWGLAGVNTQYF
TRBJ1-5	.	.	TRBV15	TGTGCCACCAGCAGAGAAGGGGATCAGCCCCAGCATTTT	CATSREGDQPQHF
TRBJ1-5	.	TRBD1	TRBV19	TGTGCCAGCAATACAGGGGATGGACAGCCCCAGCATTTT	CASNTGDGQPQHF
TRBJ1-2	.	.	TRBV6-1	TGTGCCAGCAGTGAAGTCGCGGGACGAGGAGGCTACACCTTC	CASSEVAGRGGYTF
TRBJ1-1	.	.	TRBV7-9	TGTGCCAGCAGCTTCTCCGGGGTCCGCGGGACTGAAGCTTTCTTT	CASSFSGVRGTEAFF
TRBJ1-4	.	.	TRBV10-2	TGCGCCAGCAGTGGCGAGGGCCGAAAACTGTTTTTT	CASSGEGRKLFF
TRBJ2-3	once	TRBD1	TRBV5-4	TGTGCCAGCAGCTTGGCCCAGGGGGCAGATACGCAGTATTTT	CASSLAQGADTQYF
TRBJ1-3	.	TRBD1	TRBV11-2	TGTGCCAGCAGCTTAGGACAGGGAGTTTATTTT	CASSLGQGVYF
TRBJ2-7	.	.	TRBV9	TGTGCCAGCAGCGTGACCGGGACTCCTGAAAACGAGCAGTACTTC	CASSVTGTPENEQYF
TRBJ1-1	.	.	TRBV5-1	TGCGCCAGCAGCTTGGGACAGACGAACACTGAAGCTTTCTTT	CASSLGQTNTEAFF
TRBJ1-2	.	.	TRBV28	TGTGCCAGCAGCCACGACAGGCACATTAACTATGGCTACACCTTC	CASSHDRHINYGYTF
TRBJ1-1	.	.	TRBV12-3/TRBV12-4	TGTGCCAGCAGTTTATTTGAACGGGCTTTCTTT	CASSLFERAFF
TRBJ2-3	.	TRBD1	TRBV6-6	TGTGCCAGCAGTGCCGGGACAGGGGGTTTGGGTACGCAGTATTTT	CASSAGTGGLGTQYF
TRBJ1-5	.	TRBD1	TRBV2	TGTGCCAGCGGACAGGGCCGTCAGCCCCAGCATTTT	CASGQGRQPQHF
TRBJ1-4	few	TRBD1	TRBV7-9	TGTGCCAGCAGCCCGACAGGGGGCAGAGAAAAACTGTTTTTT	CASSPTGGREKLFF
TRBJ2-2	once	.	TRBV28	TGTGCCAGCAGGCTGACAGGGAGGACGACCACCGGGGAGCTGTTTTTT	CASRLTGRTTTGELFF
TRBJ1-1	.	TRBD1	TRBV27	TGTGCCAGCAGTTTCTCCAGGGGGAGAACTGAAGCTTTCTTT	CASSFSRGRTEAFF
TRBJ2-2	.	TRBD1	TRBV19	TGTGCCAGTGCGGACAGGGCCAACACCGGGGAGCTGTTTTTT	CASADRANTGELFF
TRBJ1-1	.	.	TRBV21-1	TGTGCCAGCAGCCAGAACACTGAAGCTTTCTTT	CASSQNTEAFF